Listed here are 21 T cell receptor beta chains from one sample, sequenced in a study of human T cells and chemical hapten exposure (dated by TCRdb to 2020 to 2023). Receptors were amplified or captured by RACE. This sample was sequenced with a NextSeq 500. TCRdb cleaned the public reads at Q25 with fastp, built clones with MiXCR and kept in-frame beta chains. Identical CDR3 protein sequences are pooled into one entry, listed with their most common genes and DNA. A total of about 64,000 distinct CDR3 sequences appear in this sample, approximately 11% of them only once. The biggest ten clones account for roughly 2.1% of the sample. Reading the label with the study, this specimen's time point is: patch test 3, about 24 weeks after DPC sensitization. The sample's treatment or condition label, decoded: therapeutic diphenylcyclopropenone sensitization with weekly scalp DPC. Source: whole blood, taken in connection with sensitization to the hapten diphenylcyclopropenone (DPC). The receptors come from a woman aged 25 to 45 with alopecia areata. Some clones in this sample may be carry-over from other donors' samples.

The chain links TRBV5-1 to TRBJ2-7, with D maybe TRBD1 (5 bases). The CDR3 length is 14 residues. Per the germline V gene, CDR1 is SGHRS and CDR2 is YFSETQ. V dropped 0 bases and J dropped 3 bases, with 10 bases sitting between them. The CDR3 is CASSLASRDYEQYF. In nucleotides, the CDR3 is TGCGCCAGCAGCTTGGCGAGCAGGGACTACGAGCAGTACTTC. The variable domain in full, completed from reference TRBV5-1 and TRBJ2-7, reads KAGVTQTPRYLIKTRGQQVTLSCSPISGHRSVSWYQQTPGQGLQFLFEYFSETQRNKGNFPGRFSGRQFSNSRSEMNVSTLELGDSALYLCASSLASRDYEQYFGPGTRLTVT.

Ten or more counts support this clonotype. The CDR3 sequence is CSASSQRGGLETQYF. The CDR3 DNA reads as TGCAGTGCTTCGTCCCAGCGGGGGGGCCTGGAGACCCAGTACTTC. V and J are TRBV20-1 and TRBJ2-5; the match to TRBD2 covers 10 bases. CDR3 size: 15 residues. CDR1 and CDR2 from the germline V gene are DFQATT and SNEGSKA (reference sequence). The J segment lost 5 bases and the V segment lost 5 bases, leaving 11 bases of the junction unmatched.

The table lists this clonotype with many counts. The chain carries TRBV11-2 and TRBJ2-1, with unresolved D. The germline gives CDR1 SGHAT, CDR2 FQNNGV. The length of the CDR3 is 14 residues. V lost 2 bases and J lost 6, with 11 bases in between. This chain's CDR3 is CASSLTVPGNEQFF. The CDR3 region has the DNA TGTGCCAGCAGCTTAACGGTTCCGGGCAATGAGCAGTTCTTC.

The V gene is TRBV11-2, the J gene TRBJ2-1; a weak D match, TRBD2 (6 bases). Trimming took 5 bases from V and 5 from J, leaving 16 bases between them. Germline V gene lookup returns CDR1 SGHAT and CDR2 FQNNGV. The CDR3 loop spans 15 amino acids. DNA of the CDR3: TGTGCCAGCAGCGCCCTGCGAGGGAGGCACAATGAGCAGTTCTTC. Encoded protein: CASSALRGRHNEQFF.

This clonotype appeared a few times. V gene TRBV4-1 combines with J gene TRBJ2-3, with TRBD2 identical over 9 bases. After removal of 0 bases from V and 7 bases from J, the junction contained 8 bases not matched to a gene. There are 16 residues in the CDR3. CDR1 is MGHRA, CDR2 YSYEKL, per germline. The CDR3 spells CASSQEASGNRNTQYF. CDR3 sequence (DNA): TGCGCCAGCAGCCAAGAGGCTAGCGGGAATAGAAATACGCAGTATTTT.

This clonotype was observed at least ten times. This sequence joins TRBV4-3 and TRBJ2-7, with a weak D call TRBD1 (5 bases). The ends were cut back, 4 bases at V and 3 bases at J, with 10 bases in the middle. CDR1 is LGHNA, CDR2 YSLEER, per germline. The CDR3 loop spans 13 amino acids. The CDR3 loop is CASSRGQNYEQYF. The DNA for the CDR3 is TGCGCCAGCAGCCGAGGACAAAACTACGAGCAGTACTTC.

This clonotype occurred many times. This sequence joins TRBV7-8 and TRBJ2-7, with D tentatively TRBD1 (5 bases). V was shortened by 6 bases and J by 4 bases, with 10 bases between the two germline ends. From germline, CDR1 is SGHVS and CDR2 FQNEAQ. This CDR3 comprises 12 residues. The DNA of the CDR3 is TGTGCCAGCAGGGACAACTCTTACGAGCAGTACTTC. It is translated as CASRDNSYEQYF.

V and J are TRBV9 and TRBJ2-1; D perhaps matches TRBD2 (5 bases). CDR1 and CDR2 from the germline V gene are SGDLS and YYNGEE. V gave up 4 bases and J gave up 12 bases, with 14 bases separating them. The CDR3 covers 12 residues. This chain's CDR3 is CASSPVGGSQFF. The CDR3 DNA sequence: TGTGCCAGCAGCCCCGTCGGAGGCTCGCAGTTCTTC. The variable domain in full, with the rest retrieved from reference TRBV9 and TRBJ2-1, is DSGVTQTPKHLITATGQRVTLRCSPRSGDLSVYWYQQSLDQGLQFLIQYYNGEERAKGNILERFSAQQFPDLHSELNLSSLELGDSALYFCASSPVGGSQFFGPGTRLTVL.

The V and J genes are TRBV7-2 and TRBJ1-6; the D is unclear. V lost 1 base and J 14 bases, leaving 9 bases between the germline ends. The CDR3 spans 12 residues. Germline V CDR1 and CDR2: SGHTA, FQGNSA. CDR3 sequence reads: CASSLEAGTLHF. DNA for the CDR3: TGTGCCAGCAGCTTAGAGGCAGGCACCCTCCACTTT.

In its sample, this clonotype was seen once. The chain joins TRBV9 to TRBJ1-3; D remains ambiguous. This CDR3 has 15 amino acids. Trimming took off 4 bases at V and 1 base at J, with 12 bases between the two ends. Germline CDR1 and CDR2: SGDLS and YYNGEE. This CDR3 is CASSPTEGSGNTIYF. The CDR3 region has the DNA TGTGCCAGCAGCCCCACAGAAGGATCTGGAAACACCATATATTTT.

This clonotype appeared a few times. The gene calls are TRBV7-9 and TRBJ1-2; maybe TRBD1 (5 bases). Trimming took off 5 bases at V and 4 bases at J, with 11 bases between the two ends. Germline lookup yields CDR1 SEHNR and CDR2 FQNEAQ (reference sequence). The CDR3 runs to 13 residues. The CDR3 nucleotides read TGTGCCAGCAGCCGGGACGGAGTCTATGGCTACACCTTC. Amino acids: CASSRDGVYGYTF.

This clonotype was seen at least ten times. This chain joins TRBV18 and TRBJ1-6, with D unresolved. Trimming cost V 1 base and J 7 bases, with 8 bases left between them. The CDR3 sequence is 14 residues long. Germline lookup yields CDR1 KGHSH and CDR2 LQKENI. The CDR3 is CASSPRQPNSPLHF. The CDR3 DNA is TGTGCCAGCTCACCACGCCAGCCAAATTCACCCCTCCACTTT.

This clonotype occurred many times. The gene calls are TRBV12-3 or TRBV12-4 and TRBJ1-6, with 8 nucleotides matching TRBD1. The CDR3 has 15 amino acids. The trim removed 8 bases at V and 10 bases at J, leaving 13 bases unmatched. In DNA form, the CDR3 reads TGTGCCAGCCGCCGGACAGGGTTAGGGGGCTCACCCCTCCACTTT. Translation gives CASRRTGLGGSPLHF.

In this sample, this clonotype turned up once. The chain is built from TRBV18 and TRBJ2-3; 14 bases are a match to TRBD2. This CDR3 contains 16 residues. V dropped 0 bases and J dropped 5; count of bases not matched to a gene: 1. CDR1 and CDR2 from the germline V gene are KGHSH and LQKENI. This chain's CDR3 is CASSPPGTSGRDTQYF. CDR3 coding DNA: TGTGCCAGCTCACCACCGGGGACTAGCGGGAGAGATACGCAGTATTTT.

This clonotype has a single count. A much larger clone differs by one base, so this may be a read error. The chain employs TRBV20-1 and TRBJ1-5, with D possibly TRBD1 on 6 matching bases. Germline loops: CDR1 DFQATT, CDR2 SNEGSKA (reference sequence). The CDR3 totals 15 residues. The CDR3 spells CCAKGGMAPRQPQHF. The CDR3 DNA sequence: TGCTGTGCTAAAGGGGGTATGGCTCCCCGTCAGCCCCAGCATTTT.

This clonotype showed up many times. This chain uses TRBV4-3 with TRBJ1-1; no definite D call. Germline assignment: CDR1 LGHNA and CDR2 YSLEER. V lost 1 base and J lost 1, with 7 bases in between. The CDR3 length is 14 residues. CDR3 DNA: TGCGCCAGCAGCCAAGGGACTGCGAACACTGAAGCTTTCTTT. Translation: CASSQGTANTEAFF.

At least ten counts were recorded for this clonotype. The V gene is TRBV11-2, the J gene TRBJ2-2; 9 nucleotides align to TRBD1. J lost 5 bases, V lost 6 bases, and 13 bases had no gene match. The V gene's germline CDR1 is SGHAT and CDR2 FQNNGV. The CDR3 has 17 residues. CDR3 bases: TGTGCCAGCAGGAACTTAGCGGACAGGGGACGAACCGGGGAGCTGTTTTTT. Translating it yields CASRNLADRGRTGELFF.

Only a few counts were recorded for this clonotype. This chain links TRBV4-3 with TRBJ1-5; 7 bases match TRBD1. The J segment lost 7 bases and the V segment lost 5 bases, leaving 5 bases of the junction unmatched. The CDR3 runs to 13 residues. The V gene's germline CDR1 is LGHNA and CDR2 YSLEER. CDR3 nucleotide sequence: TGCGCCAGCAGCTCACAACAGGGGCAGCCCCAGCATTTT. Encoded protein: CASSSQQGQPQHF.

This clonotype was detected many times. The chain combines TRBV28 with TRBJ1-1, with unresolved D. The CDR3 has 14 residues. CDR1 is MDHEN, CDR2 SYDVKM, per germline. The V gene lost 3 bases and the J gene lost 8 bases, with 16 bases spanning the gap. DNA for the CDR3: TGTGCCAGCAGTTTGAGACGGGCCCAAGCGGAAGCTTTCTTT. This codes for CASSLRRAQAEAFF.

The V gene is TRBV2, the J gene TRBJ2-3, with D hard to call. Trimming took 6 bases from V and 4 from J, leaving 11 bases between them. Germline V gene data show CDR1 as SNHLY and CDR2 as FYNNEI. The CDR3 is made up of 13 amino acids. The CDR3, as DNA: TGTGCCAGCAGCGGCCCGAGCGCAGATACGCAGTATTTT. It is translated as CASSGPSADTQYF.

The chain joins TRBV7-2 to TRBJ2-3; D possibly corresponds to TRBD2 (5 bases). CDR3 length: 15 residues. From germline, CDR1 is SGHTA and CDR2 FQGNSA. Trimming took off 5 bases at V and 0 bases at J, with 12 bases between the two ends. The DNA for the CDR3 is TGTGCCAGCAGCAGGGCCAGCGGTAGCACAGATACGCAGTATTTT. Translation gives CASSRASGSTDTQYF.